This T cell receptor (beta chain) was captured by sequencing in a study of shared clonotypes between healthy human individuals. CD45RO-negative, CCR7-positively selected cells formed the naive CD8 fraction, excluding terminally differentiated effector memory CD45RA+ cells. Only in-frame clones appear in the TCRdb table, and some are missing; sequencing was by immunoSEQ multiplex PCR. The table records 1.5 million to 2.5 million clones, around 96% of them present only once. The sequence was obtained from a man younger than 35 in good health. What was sequenced was naive CD8+ T cells sorted from blood.

CDR3 sequence: CASRHTPGTDFYEQYF. The DNA of the CDR3 is TGTGCCAGCAGACACACTCCCGGGACAGACTTCTACGAGCAGTACTTC. The V call is TRBV7-9, the J call TRBJ2-7; 7 nucleotides agree with TRBD1. V lost 6 bases, J lost 3 bases, and 14 bases stayed unmatched. This CDR3 region has 16 residues. CDR1 and CDR2 from the germline V gene are SEHNR and FQNEAQ (reference sequence).